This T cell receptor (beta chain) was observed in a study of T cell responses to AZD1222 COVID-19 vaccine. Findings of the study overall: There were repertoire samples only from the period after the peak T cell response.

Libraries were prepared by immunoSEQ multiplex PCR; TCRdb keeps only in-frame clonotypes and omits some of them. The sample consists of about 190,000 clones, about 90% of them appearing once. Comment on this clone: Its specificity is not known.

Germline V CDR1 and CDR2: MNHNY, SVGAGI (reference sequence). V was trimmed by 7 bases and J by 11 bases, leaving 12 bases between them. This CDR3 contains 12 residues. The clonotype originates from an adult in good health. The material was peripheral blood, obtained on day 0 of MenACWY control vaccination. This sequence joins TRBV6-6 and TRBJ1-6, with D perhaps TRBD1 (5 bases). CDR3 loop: CASKRDQAPLHF. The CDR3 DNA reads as TGTGCCAGCAAACGGGACCAGGCACCCCTCCACTTT.